This is a list of T cell receptor beta chains from one sample in a study of CD8 T cells in Susac syndrome. Using its own MiXCR run on the immunoSEQ multiplex PCR reads, TCRdb lists one record per CDR3 protein. The table includes more than 150,000 distinct CDR3 sequences, just under 95% detected once. Specimen: CD8+ T cells from PBMCs. All receptors derive from a human donor with Susac syndrome. CDR3s include the opening cysteine and the closing phenylalanine or tryptophan. Fields, in order: V gene, clone size, D gene, J gene, CDR3 protein, CDR3 DNA. The D gene is left open where the match is weak. Clone size, where shown, is once, few, many, or a class for clones that have expanded.

TRBV9	-	TRBD1	TRBJ1-2	CASSNDRDYGYTF	TGTGCCAGCAGCAACGACAGGGATTATGGCTACACCTTC
TRBV9	-	-	TRBJ1-1	CASSDGRNTEAFF	TGTGCCAGCAGCGACGGAAGGAACACTGAAGCTTTCTTT
TRBV29-1	-	TRBD1	TRBJ1-1	CSVEPGQGVEAFF	TGCAGCGTGGAACCGGGACAGGGTGTAGAAGCTTTCTTT
TRBV20-1	-	-	TRBJ2-7	CSLKSSYEQYF	TGCAGCTTGAAAAGCTCCTACGAGCAGTACTTC
TRBV29-1	-	-	TRBJ2-2	CSVEDLEQGYSAGELFF	TGCAGCGTTGAAGATCTTGAACAGGGTTATTCGGCCGGGGAGCTGTTTTTT
TRBV29-1	-	-	TRBJ2-1	CSGEPGRTYNEQFF	TGCAGCGGGGAACCGGGACGAACCTACAATGAGCAGTTCTTC
TRBV29-1	-	TRBD1	TRBJ2-7	CSVEGGTGPFDEQYF	TGCAGCGTTGAAGGGGGGACAGGGCCCTTCGACGAGCAGTACTTC
TRBV29-1	-	-	TRBJ1-1	CSAGDSPGATEAFF	TGCAGCGCCGGGGACTCCCCGGGGGCCACTGAAGCTTTCTTT
TRBV7-9	-	-	TRBJ2-7	CASSTPGAAYEQYF	TGTGCCAGCAGCACCCCCGGGGCTGCCTACGAGCAGTACTTC
TRBV19	-	-	TRBJ2-7	CASRLGGYSGEQYF	TGTGCCAGTCGCTTAGGAGGCTACTCAGGGGAGCAGTACTTC
TRBV3-1	-	TRBD1	TRBJ2-1	CASSQVTGVAYNEQFF	TGTGCCAGCAGCCAAGTCACAGGGGTGGCCTACAATGAGCAGTTCTTC
TRBV29-1	-	TRBD1	TRBJ1-3	CSEYRGSGNTIYF	TGCAGCGAATACAGGGGATCTGGAAACACCATATATTTT
TRBV4-2	-	-	TRBJ2-2	CASSAPGVGTGELFF	TGTGCCAGCAGCGCCCCCGGCGTAGGCACCGGGGAGCTGTTTTTT
TRBV20-1	-	-	TRBJ2-7	CSASSGLPLDEQYF	TGCAGTGCTAGCTCGGGCCTCCCTCTCGACGAGCAGTACTTC
TRBV28	once	-	TRBJ2-1	CASTSPRQGGSYNEQFF	TGTGCCAGCACCTCCCCAAGACAGGGAGGCTCCTACAATGAGCAGTTCTTC
TRBV5-4	-	TRBD2	TRBJ2-3	CASSLDLAGGYTDTQYF	TGTGCCAGCAGCTTGGACCTAGCGGGAGGATACACAGATACGCAGTATTTT
TRBV5-1	-	-	TRBJ2-5	CASSPEGDQETQYF	TGCGCCAGCAGCCCTGAGGGGGACCAAGAGACCCAGTACTTC
TRBV5-1	-	-	TRBJ2-2	CASSLADWNTGELFF	TGCGCCAGCAGCTTGGCGGACTGGAACACCGGGGAGCTGTTTTTT
TRBV5-1	-	-	TRBJ2-1	CASSLTSASYNEQFF	TGCGCCAGCAGCTTGACCAGCGCCTCCTACAATGAGCAGTTCTTC
TRBV6-2/TRBV6-3	-	-	TRBJ2-3	CASSYSPAQGTDTQYF	TGTGCCAGCAGTTACTCGCCGGCACAGGGCACAGATACGCAGTATTTT
TRBV9	-	-	TRBJ2-1	CASSGIQPVEQFF	TGTGCCAGCAGCGGGATACAGCCGGTTGAGCAGTTCTTC
TRBV7-2	-	-	TRBJ2-6	CASSLNAYSGANVLTF	TGTGCCAGCAGCTTAAATGCCTACTCTGGGGCCAACGTCCTGACTTTC
TRBV20-1	-	-	TRBJ2-7	CSASRHPSYEQYF	TGCAGTGCTAGCCGACACCCCTCCTACGAGCAGTACTTC
TRBV9	-	TRBD2	TRBJ2-3	CASSGSGSRGNTDTQYF	TGTGCCAGCAGCGGTAGCGGGTCCCGGGGGAACACAGATACGCAGTATTTT
TRBV30	-	-	TRBJ2-3	CAWSVWGADTQYF	TGTGCCTGGAGTGTATGGGGGGCAGATACGCAGTATTTT
TRBV24-1	-	-	TRBJ1-1	CATSDSLGEAFF	TGTGCCACCAGTGATTCTTTAGGGGAAGCTTTCTTT
TRBV3-1	-	-	TRBJ2-7	CASSQTSYEQYF	TGTGCCAGCAGCCAGACCTCCTACGAGCAGTACTTC
TRBV18	-	-	TRBJ2-1	CASGKTTYNEQFF	TGTGCCAGCGGCAAGACGACCTACAATGAGCAGTTCTTC
TRBV6-5	-	-	TRBJ2-7	CASGRVVEQYF	TGTGCCTCTGGTCGAGTTGTCGAGCAGTACTTC
TRBV4-1	-	TRBD2	TRBJ2-3	CASSQASTSGGTTDTQYF	TGCGCCAGCAGCCAAGCGTCGACTAGCGGGGGTACCACAGATACGCAGTATTTT
TRBV11-2	-	-	TRBJ2-7	CASSLDMGLAYEQYF	TGTGCCAGCAGCTTAGACATGGGGTTAGCCTACGAGCAGTACTTC
TRBV7-9	-	TRBD2	TRBJ2-3	CASSPRGGPDTQYF	TGTGCCAGCAGCCCTCGGGGGGGCCCAGATACGCAGTATTTT
TRBV27	-	-	TRBJ2-5	CASGQTGIETQYF	TGTGCCAGCGGACAAACAGGGATAGAGACCCAGTACTTC
TRBV29-1	-	-	TRBJ2-2	CSVGQVGNTGELFF	TGCAGCGTTGGACAGGTCGGGAACACCGGGGAGCTGTTTTTT
TRBV27	-	-	TRBJ1-1	CASSPGIHGNTEAFF	TGTGCCAGCAGTCCCGGAATACACGGGAACACTGAAGCTTTCTTT
TRBV13	once	TRBD2	TRBJ2-3	CASSPSGSSTIDTQYF	TGTGCCAGCAGCCCCAGCGGGAGTAGCACCATTGATACGCAGTATTTT
TRBV12-5	-	-	TRBJ2-1	CASGLSGPQFF	TGTGCTAGTGGTTTGTCCGGGCCCCAGTTCTTC
TRBV9	-	-	TRBJ1-5	CASSADDSPNQPQHF	TGTGCCAGCAGCGCCGACGACAGCCCCAATCAGCCCCAGCATTTT
TRBV11-2	-	-	TRBJ1-5	CASSGMEYSNQPQHF	TGTGCCAGCAGCGGGATGGAATATAGCAATCAGCCCCAGCATTTT
TRBV9	-	TRBD2	TRBJ2-7	CASSSGTSIYEQYF	TGTGCCAGCAGTTCTGGGACTAGTATCTACGAGCAGTACTTC
TRBV29-1	-	TRBD1	TRBJ1-1	CSAGQGLNTEAFF	TGCAGCGCTGGACAGGGTTTGAACACTGAAGCTTTCTTT
TRBV4-2	-	-	TRBJ1-1	CASSQARTGGTEAFF	TGTGCCAGCAGCCAAGCCCGGACGGGAGGCACTGAAGCTTTCTTT
TRBV30	-	-	TRBJ2-5	CAWSKVVQETQYF	TGTGCCTGGAGTAAAGTTGTCCAGGAGACCCAGTACTTC